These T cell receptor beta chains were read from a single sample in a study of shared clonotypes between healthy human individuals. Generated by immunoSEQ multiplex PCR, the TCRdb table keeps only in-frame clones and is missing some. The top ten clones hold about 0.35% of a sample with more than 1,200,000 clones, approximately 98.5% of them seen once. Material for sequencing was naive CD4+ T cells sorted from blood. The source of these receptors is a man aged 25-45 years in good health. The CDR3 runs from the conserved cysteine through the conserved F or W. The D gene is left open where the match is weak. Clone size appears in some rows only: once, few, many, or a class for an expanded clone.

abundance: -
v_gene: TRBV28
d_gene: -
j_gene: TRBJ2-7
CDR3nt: TGTGCCAGCAGCGACCACGGGCGCGACGGGGAGTACTTC
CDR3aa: CASSDHGRDGEYF

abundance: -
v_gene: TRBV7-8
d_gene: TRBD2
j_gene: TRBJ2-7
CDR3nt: TGTGCCAGCTCACTAGCGGGAGCTGGCGAGCAGTACTTC
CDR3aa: CASSLAGAGEQYF

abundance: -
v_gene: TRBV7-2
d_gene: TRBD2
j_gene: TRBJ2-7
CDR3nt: TGTGCCAGCAGCATTAGCGGGAGGGGCTACGAGCAGTACTTC
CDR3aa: CASSISGRGYEQYF

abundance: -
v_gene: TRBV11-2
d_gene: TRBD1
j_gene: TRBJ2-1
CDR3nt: TGTGCCAGCAGCCTCACAGGGGGCTCCTACAATGAGCAGTTCTTC
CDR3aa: CASSLTGGSYNEQFF

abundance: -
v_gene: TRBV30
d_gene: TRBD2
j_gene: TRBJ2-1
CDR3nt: TGTGCCTGGAGTACTCGGGGACTAGGGCTCGGGAATGAGCAGTTCTTC
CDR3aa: CAWSTRGLGLGNEQFF

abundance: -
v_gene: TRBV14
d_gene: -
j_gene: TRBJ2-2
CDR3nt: TGTGCCAGCCGGAAGTCGGCCACCGGGGAGCTGTTTTTT
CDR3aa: CASRKSATGELFF

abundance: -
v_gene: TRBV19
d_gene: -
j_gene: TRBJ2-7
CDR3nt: TGTGCCACCCGCCGGGACGGCAGCTCCTACGAGCAGTACTTC
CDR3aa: CATRRDGSSYEQYF

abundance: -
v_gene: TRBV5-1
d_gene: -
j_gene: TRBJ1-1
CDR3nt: TGCGCCAGCAGCTTCCACCCAGGGAACACTGAAGCTTTCTTT
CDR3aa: CASSFHPGNTEAFF

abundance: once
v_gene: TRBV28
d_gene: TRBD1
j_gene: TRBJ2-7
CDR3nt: TGTGCCAGCATCCGGGACAGGGCCTACGAGCAGTACTTC
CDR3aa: CASIRDRAYEQYF

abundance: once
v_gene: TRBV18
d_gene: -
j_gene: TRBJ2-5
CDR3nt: TGTGCCAGCTCACCATACTTGGGGGCCAGTGGGGAGACCCAGTACTTC
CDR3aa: CASSPYLGASGETQYF

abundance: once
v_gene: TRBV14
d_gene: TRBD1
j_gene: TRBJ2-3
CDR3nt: TGTGCCAGCAGCCCCAACCTGGACAGGGTCGCCGATACGCAGTATTTT
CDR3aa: CASSPNLDRVADTQYF

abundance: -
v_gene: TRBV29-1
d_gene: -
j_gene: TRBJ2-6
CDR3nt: TGCAGCGTTGTGGGTGGGGCCAACGTCCTGACTTTC
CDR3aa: CSVVGGANVLTF

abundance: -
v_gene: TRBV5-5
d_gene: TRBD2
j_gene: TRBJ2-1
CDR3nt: TGTGCCAGCAGCTCAACCGGGACTATCTACAATGAGCAGTTCTTC
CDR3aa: CASSSTGTIYNEQFF

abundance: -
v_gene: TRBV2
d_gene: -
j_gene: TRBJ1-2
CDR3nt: TGTGCCAGCAGCGCGGGGGTTGGGGATGCTAACTATGGCTACACCTTC
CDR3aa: CASSAGVGDANYGYTF

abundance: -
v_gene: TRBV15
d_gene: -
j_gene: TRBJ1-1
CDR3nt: TGTGCCACAGGCAGGGGTTACGGCACTGAAGCTTTCTTT
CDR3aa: CATGRGYGTEAFF

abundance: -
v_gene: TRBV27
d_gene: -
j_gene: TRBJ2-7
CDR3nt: TGTGCCAGCAGTTTGTCCAGGGGTCGCAACGAGCAGTACTTC
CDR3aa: CASSLSRGRNEQYF

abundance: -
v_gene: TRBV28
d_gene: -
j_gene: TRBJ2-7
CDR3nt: TGTGCCAGCAGTGGCAGGGTATTCTCCGAGCAGTACTTC
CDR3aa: CASSGRVFSEQYF

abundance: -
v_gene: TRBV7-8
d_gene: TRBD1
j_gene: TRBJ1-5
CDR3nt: TGTGCCAGCAGCGGACAGGGAGAATCCGGTAGCAATCAGCCCCAGCATTTT
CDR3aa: CASSGQGESGSNQPQHF

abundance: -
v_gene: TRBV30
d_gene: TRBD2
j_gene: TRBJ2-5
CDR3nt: TGTGCCTGGAGTGTAGCCAGGGAGGGAAGAGAGACCCAGTACTTC
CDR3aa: CAWSVAREGRETQYF

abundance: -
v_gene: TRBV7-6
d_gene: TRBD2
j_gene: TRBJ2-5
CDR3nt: TGTGCCAGCAGCTTACCTGGACTAGGGGAGACCCAGTACTTC
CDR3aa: CASSLPGLGETQYF

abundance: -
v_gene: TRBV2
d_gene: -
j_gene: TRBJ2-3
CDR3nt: TGTGCCAGCAGCCCGGACAGACAGAGCACAGATACGCAGTATTTT
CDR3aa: CASSPDRQSTDTQYF

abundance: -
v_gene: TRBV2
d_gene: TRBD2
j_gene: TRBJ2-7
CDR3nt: TGTGCCGGACGGACTAGCGGAGTAAACGAGCAGTACTTC
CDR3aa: CAGRTSGVNEQYF

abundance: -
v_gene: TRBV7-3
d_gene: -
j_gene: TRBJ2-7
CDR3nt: TGTGCCAGCAGCTTAACGGGGCACTATTCCTACGAGCAGTACTTC
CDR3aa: CASSLTGHYSYEQYF

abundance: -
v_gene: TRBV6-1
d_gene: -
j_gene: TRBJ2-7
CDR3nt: TGTGCCAGCGGTCGGCGGCCCTACTCCTACGAGCAGTACTTC
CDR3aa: CASGRRPYSYEQYF

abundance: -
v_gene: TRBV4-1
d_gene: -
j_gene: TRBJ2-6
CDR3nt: TGCGCCAGCAGCCAAGCCGGCCAGCCTGGGGCCAACGTCCTGACTTTC
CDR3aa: CASSQAGQPGANVLTF

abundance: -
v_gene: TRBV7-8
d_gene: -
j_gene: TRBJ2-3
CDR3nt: TGTGCCAGCAGCTTAATCTCCGGGGGTCTCGCAGATACGCAGTATTTT
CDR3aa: CASSLISGGLADTQYF

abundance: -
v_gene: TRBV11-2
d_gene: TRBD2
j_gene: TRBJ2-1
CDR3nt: TGTGCCAGCAGCTTAATAGCGGGCACTCGATACAATGAGCAGTTCTTC
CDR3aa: CASSLIAGTRYNEQFF

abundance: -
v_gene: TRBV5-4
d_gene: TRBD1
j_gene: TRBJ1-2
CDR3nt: TGTGCCAGCAGCCCCGACAGGGCCAACTATGGCTACACCTTC
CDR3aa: CASSPDRANYGYTF

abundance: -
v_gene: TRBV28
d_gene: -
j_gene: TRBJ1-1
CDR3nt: TGTGCCAGCAGCGCCCCGGGGGGGGCCCCTGAAGCTTTCTTT
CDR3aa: CASSAPGGAPEAFF

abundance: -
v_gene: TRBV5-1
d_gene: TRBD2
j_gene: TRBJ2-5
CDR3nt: TGCGCCAGCAGCTCTCCCGGGACTAGTGAGACCCAGTACTTC
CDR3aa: CASSSPGTSETQYF

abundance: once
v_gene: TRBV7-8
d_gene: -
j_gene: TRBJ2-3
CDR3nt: TGTGCCAGCATTGGGGGAGATACGCAGTATTTT
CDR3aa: CASIGGDTQYF

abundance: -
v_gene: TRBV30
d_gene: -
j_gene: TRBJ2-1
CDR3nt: TGTGCCTGGAGTGTACAGGTTCTAGCGAGCAGTGAGCAGTTCTTC
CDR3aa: CAWSVQVLASSEQFF

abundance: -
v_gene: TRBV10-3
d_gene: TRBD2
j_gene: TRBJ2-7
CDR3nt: TGTGCCATCAGGCTAGGGACTAGCGGGAGTTACGAGCAGTACTTC
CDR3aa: CAIRLGTSGSYEQYF

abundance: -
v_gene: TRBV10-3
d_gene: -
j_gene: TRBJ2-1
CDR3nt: TGTGCCATCAGTGAGTCGACAGTCTACAATGAGCAGTTCTTC
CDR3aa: CAISESTVYNEQFF

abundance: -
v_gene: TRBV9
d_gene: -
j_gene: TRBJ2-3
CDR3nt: TGTGCCAGCAGCGTAGAAGACGGGAGACCGCAGTATTTT
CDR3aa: CASSVEDGRPQYF

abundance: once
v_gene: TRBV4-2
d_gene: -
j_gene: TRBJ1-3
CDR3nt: TGTGCCAGCAGCCAAGACGGAAACACCATATATTTT
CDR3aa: CASSQDGNTIYF

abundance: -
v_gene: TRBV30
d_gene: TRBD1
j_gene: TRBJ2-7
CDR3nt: TGTGCCTGGAGTGTACGGCAGGGGGCCTACGAGCAGTACTTC
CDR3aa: CAWSVRQGAYEQYF

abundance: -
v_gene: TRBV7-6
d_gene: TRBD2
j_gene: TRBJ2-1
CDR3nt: TGTGCCAGCAGCTTAGTTATCGCGGGAGCTTACAATGAGCAGTTCTTC
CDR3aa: CASSLVIAGAYNEQFF

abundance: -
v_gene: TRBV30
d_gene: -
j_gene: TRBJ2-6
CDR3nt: TGTGCCTGGAGTCCAGGGTTTAGCTCTGGGGCCAACGTCCTGACTTTC
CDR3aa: CAWSPGFSSGANVLTF

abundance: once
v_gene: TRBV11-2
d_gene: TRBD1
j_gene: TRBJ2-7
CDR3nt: TGTGCCAGCAGCTCCTTCACCGGGACAGCGGAGTCCTACGAGCAGTACTTC
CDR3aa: CASSSFTGTAESYEQYF

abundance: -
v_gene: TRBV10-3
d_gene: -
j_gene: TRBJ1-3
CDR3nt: TGTGCCATCAGCCCCGGGGGGGACACCATATATTTT
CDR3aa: CAISPGGDTIYF

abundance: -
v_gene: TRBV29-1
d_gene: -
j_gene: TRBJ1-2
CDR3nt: TGCAGCGTGAAGGACACCTACTATGGCTACACCTTC
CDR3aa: CSVKDTYYGYTF